Following are 21 T cell receptor beta chains from one sample sequenced in a study of blood T cell repertoires in COVID-19. TCRdb's copy holds only in-frame clones and misses some; the assay was immunoSEQ multiplex PCR. The sample has 210,000 or so clones, 81% seen once; the top ten hold about 9.8%. Sequencing was performed on PBMCs or T cells enriched from blood (not recorded which). These receptors originate from a woman in her 50s with acute COVID-19.

The V gene is TRBV27, the J gene TRBJ1-6; a possible D gene is TRBD1 (6 bases). V gave up 4 bases and J gave up 9 bases, with 16 bases separating them. Germline V gives CDR1 MNHEY, CDR2 SMNVEV (reference sequence). The CDR3 is 15 residues long. The CDR3 DNA sequence: TGTGCCAGCAGTTGGGGGGGGCAGGTTATTTCACCCCTCCACTTT. Translation gives CASSWGGQVISPLHF.

The chain employs TRBV5-4 and TRBJ2-3, with D perhaps matching TRBD1 (6 bases). Germline V lookup: CDR1 SGHNT, CDR2 YYREEE (reference sequence). The CDR3 is 16 residues long. V was shortened by 2 bases and J by 0 bases, with 13 bases between the two germline ends. The CDR3 here is CASSLKQGASTDTQYF. The CDR3, as DNA: TGTGCCAGCAGCTTAAAACAGGGCGCTAGCACAGATACGCAGTATTTT.

This chain links TRBV5-5 with TRBJ1-1; 7 nucleotides match TRBD1. The germline gives CDR1 SGHKS, CDR2 YYEKEE (reference sequence). With V trimmed by 2 bases and J by 6 bases, 10 bases remained unmatched. This CDR3 is built from 15 residues. CDR3 amino acids: CASSFTGTVFPEAFF. CDR3 DNA: TGTGCCAGCAGCTTCACCGGGACAGTCTTTCCTGAAGCTTTCTTT.

The genes are TRBV6-4 and TRBJ1-5, with 8 bases matching TRBD1. The ends lost 7 bases at V and 1 base at J; junction bases unmatched: 6. CDR3 length: 15 residues. CDR1 MRHNA and CDR2 SNTAGT come from the germline V gene. The CDR3 DNA follows: TGTGCCAGCACCACCGGACAGGGAAGCAATCAGCCCCAGCATTTT. Its translation is CASTTGQGSNQPQHF.

The chain combines TRBV19 with TRBJ1-4, with TRBD1 as a possible D gene (6 bases). Per the germline V gene, CDR1 is LNHDA and CDR2 is SQIVND (reference sequence). The CDR3 is 14 residues long. Deletions cut 6 bases from V and 8 bases from J, with 16 bases between. CDR3 protein: CASSTTGTREKLFF. The CDR3, as DNA: TGTGCCAGTAGCACGACAGGAACCAGGGAAAAACTGTTTTTT.

A remark on this clone: Other DNA sequences in this sample translate to the same CDR3. This rearrangement joins TRBV7-9 to TRBJ2-7; the D is unclear. The germline V and J ends were trimmed by 3 bases and 3 bases, with 6 bases remaining between them. The CDR3 spans 12 residues. Germline CDR1 is SEHNR and CDR2 is FQNEAQ (reference sequence). CDR3 nucleotides: TGTGCCAGCAGCTTGTCAGACTACGAGCAGTACTTC. It translates to CASSLSDYEQYF.

The CDR3 spells CASSQDQRGNEQFF. The CDR3 DNA reads TGCGCCAGCAGCCAAGATCAGAGGGGGAATGAGCAGTTCTTC. This chain joins TRBV4-3 and TRBJ2-1, with D perhaps TRBD1 (6 bases). Trimming took 0 bases from V and 7 from J, leaving 10 bases between them. The CDR3 has 14 residues. Per the germline V gene, CDR1 is LGHNA and CDR2 is YSLEER.

The table lists this clone with a few counts. The chain employs TRBV7-2 and TRBJ2-5; 9 nucleotides align to TRBD1. The V gene end was trimmed by 5 bases and the J gene end by 5 bases; junction bases not matched to a gene: 6. The CDR3 loop spans 14 amino acids. The V gene's germline CDR1 is SGHTA and CDR2 FQGNSA. Here the CDR3 DNA reads TGTGCCAGCAGCCCACAGGGGGCAGGGGAGACCCAGTACTTC. This translates into CASSPQGAGETQYF.

The chain couples TRBV19 to TRBJ1-2, with TRBD1 as a possible D gene (6 bases). This CDR3 is built from 15 residues. Germline values: CDR1 LNHDA, CDR2 SQIVND (reference sequence). The V gene lost 5 bases and the J gene lost 6 bases, with 19 bases spanning the gap. The CDR3 protein is CASSPSLGQQHGYTF. CDR3 bases: TGTGCCAGTAGTCCCTCCCTCGGACAGCAGCATGGCTACACCTTC. Full variable domain (missing parts from reference TRBV19 and TRBJ1-2): DGGITQSPKYLFRKEGQNVTLSCEQNLNHDAMYWYRQDPGQGLRLIYYSQIVNDFQKGDIAEGYSVSREKKESFPLTVTSAQKNPTAFYLCASSPSLGQQHGYTFGSGTRLTVV.

The chain combines TRBV27 with TRBJ1-2; TRBD1 matches 7 bases. The CDR3 length is 14 residues. The V and J ends lost 4 bases and 8 bases, in that order; junction bases with no gene match: 10. The germline CDR1 and CDR2 sequences are MNHEY and SMNVEV (reference sequence). CDR3 loop: CASSSRGLSGGYTF. In DNA form, the CDR3 reads TGTGCCAGCAGTTCTAGGGGGCTAAGCGGGGGCTACACCTTC.

This clone was recorded once. The J gene is TRBJ2-3, the V gene TRBV28; 8 nucleotides agree with TRBD1. J was trimmed by 0 bases and V by 5 bases; bases with no gene match: 7. CDR3 length: 16 amino acids. The germline V gene has CDR1 MDHEN and CDR2 SYDVKM. CDR3 region: CASSPPGTGSTDTQYF. CDR3 in DNA: TGTGCCAGCAGTCCACCGGGGACAGGCAGCACAGATACGCAGTATTTT.

The chain is built from TRBV19 and TRBJ1-1; 7 nucleotides line up with TRBD1. V trimming: 7 bases; J trimming: 1 base; junction bases outside the gene matches: 15. The germline CDR1 and CDR2 sequences are LNHDA and SQIVND (reference sequence). This CDR3 spans 17 amino acids. CDR3 region: CASTQSPSGTANTEAFF. The CDR3 region has the DNA TGTGCCAGTACCCAAAGCCCCTCCGGGACAGCGAACACTGAAGCTTTCTTT.

This clone was counted once. The genes are TRBV7-3 and TRBJ2-1, with 9 bases aligning to TRBD2. This CDR3 is built from 15 residues. CDR1 and CDR2 from the germline V gene are SGHTA and FQGTGA. Trimming at V came to 5 bases and at J to 8 bases, leaving 10 bases not matched to a gene. Written as DNA, the CDR3 is TGTGCCAGCAGCCCCGGTGGTAGCGGGAGCGATGAGCAGTTCTTC. It encodes CASSPGGSGSDEQFF. The entire variable domain, with the rest obtained from reference TRBV7-3 and TRBJ2-1, is as follows: GAGVSQTPSNKVTEKGKYVELRCDPISGHTALYWYRQSLGQGPEFLIYFQGTGAADDSGLPNDRFFAVRPEGSVSTLKIQRTERGDSAVYLCASSPGGSGSDEQFFGPGTRLTVL.

This rearrangement joins TRBV21-1 to TRBJ2-3; the D call of TRBD1 is as the table states it, not checked on the DNA. TRBV21-1 corresponds to a pseudogene. The CDR3 spans 16 residues. The CDR3 region is CARHTGRTADGDTQYF. CDR3 sequence (DNA): TGTGCCAGACATACGGGGCGGACAGCTGATGGAGATACGCAGTATTTT.

V and J are TRBV6-5 and TRBJ2-7, with D perhaps TRBD1 (5 bases). The CDR3 runs 14 residues. Per germline, CDR1 MNHEY and CDR2 SVGAGI. Trimming removed 4 bases from V and 4 bases from J, with 14 bases in between. The CDR3 spells CASSSAWGQYEQYF. The CDR3 coding sequence is TGTGCCAGCAGTTCTGCCTGGGGCCAGTACGAGCAGTACTTC.

This clone was seen just once. This chain joins TRBV5-4 and TRBJ2-3; D is perhaps TRBD2 (6 bases). From germline, CDR1 is SGHNT and CDR2 YYREEE (reference sequence). CDR3 length equals 15 residues. Trimming took off 0 bases at V and 0 bases at J, with 8 bases between the two ends. For the CDR3, the DNA is TGTGCCAGCAGCTTGGGTGGGGGGAGCACAGATACGCAGTATTTT. Amino acid sequence: CASSLGGGSTDTQYF.

This clone showed up just once. The chain combines TRBV9 with TRBJ1-3; D gene unclear. The CDR3 has 13 residues. Per the germline V gene, CDR1 is SGDLS and CDR2 is YYNGEE. Trimming cost V 6 bases and J 2 bases, with 9 bases left between them. This chain's CDR3 is CASNQDTGNTIYF. The CDR3, as DNA: TGTGCCAGCAATCAGGATACTGGAAACACCATATATTTT.

The V and J genes are TRBV29-1 and TRBJ2-1, with D possibly being TRBD2 (6 bases). CDR1 and CDR2 from the germline V gene are SQVTM and ANQGSEA. This CDR3 region has 11 residues. V was trimmed by 7 bases and J by 12 bases, leaving 16 bases between them. CDR3 DNA sequence: TGCAGCGGGGGGGAGGATGAACGGCAGTTCTTC. It specifies CSGGEDERQFF.

The chain is built from TRBV9 and TRBJ2-3; 9 bases fit TRBD2. Trimming took 3 bases from V and 3 from J; bases not matched to a gene: 5. Per the germline V gene, CDR1 is SGDLS and CDR2 is YYNGEE. The CDR3 loop spans 15 amino acids. This CDR3 is CASSALAGLTDTQYF. The CDR3 DNA sequence: TGTGCCAGCAGCGCCCTAGCGGGGCTTACAGATACGCAGTATTTT.

This clone was found a few times. The V gene is TRBV7-6, the J gene TRBJ1-1; the D is unclear. CDR1 is SGHVS and CDR2 is FNYEAQ in the germline V gene. Trimming left V 5 bases short and J 2 bases short, with 15 bases between. The CDR3 extends over 15 amino acids. Here the CDR3 reads CASSPPGAGNTEAFF. As DNA, the CDR3 is TGTGCCAGCAGCCCCCCAGGCGCGGGAAACACTGAAGCTTTCTTT.

The chain has TRBV5-4 and TRBJ2-6; D gene uncertain. V lost 0 bases and J lost 1, with 8 bases in between. This CDR3 has 16 amino acids. Looked up from germline, CDR1 is SGHNT and CDR2 is YYREEE (reference sequence). The CDR3 region has the DNA TGTGCCAGCAGCTTGGACATCGGGTCTGGGGCCAACGTCCTGACTTTC. This codes for CASSLDIGSGANVLTF.